The sequence of this T cell receptor beta chain was determined in a study of T cells after yellow fever vaccination. Study information: It was SMART-Seq v4 Ultra Low Input that prepared the fractions with low cell numbers.

V was trimmed by 5 bases and J by 0 bases, leaving 17 bases between them. CDR1 and CDR2 from the germline V gene are SGHAT and FQNNGV. The CDR3 spans 16 residues. TCRdb processed the 5' RACE reads anew with MiXCR; each CDR3 protein has one entry. The data contain roughly 310,000 distinct CDR3 sequences, roughly 9.4% of them singletons. The TCR comes from a man younger than 35 who received the YFV17D yellow fever vaccine. The chain has TRBV11-2 and TRBJ2-7, with no clear D. Sequencing was performed on PBMCs, taken on the day of the first yellow fever vaccination. CDR3 nucleotides: TGTGCCAGCAGCCTACCAGGACCCCAGAGCTCCTACGAGCAGTACTTC. Protein: CASSLPGPQSSYEQYF. The full variable domain, in which reference TRBV11-2 and TRBJ2-7 provide the parts outside the CDR3, is EAGVAQSPRYKIIEKRQSVAFWCNPISGHATLYWYQQILGQGPKLLIQFQNNGVVDDSQLPKDRFSAERLKGVDSTLKIQPAKLEDSAVYLCASSLPGPQSSYEQYFGPGTRLTVT.